The 12 T cell receptor beta chains below come from one sample, sequenced in a study. TCRdb reprocessed the RT-PCR reads via MiXCR and lists one record per CDR3 protein. Altogether more than 600,000 distinct CDR3 sequences are present, approximately 14% being singletons, with the ten largest covering roughly 3.6%. Input material: memory CD4+ T cells from blood. These receptors were taken from a female donor in good health, serving as a healthy control.

This clonotype was observed a handful of times. V is TRBV27 and J is TRBJ2-3, with 10 bases lining up with TRBD2. The CDR3 has 15 residues. The germline gives CDR1 MNHEY, CDR2 SMNVEV (reference sequence). V dropped 4 bases and J dropped 2; count of bases not matched to a gene: 3. The CDR3 reads CASSSGLAPTDTQYF. For the CDR3, the DNA is TGTGCCAGCAGTTCGGGACTAGCGCCCACAGATACGCAGTATTTT.

V usage is TRBV19 and J usage is TRBJ2-7; TRBD2 matches 10 bases. The germline CDR1 and CDR2 sequences are LNHDA and SQIVND (reference sequence). V lost 4 bases to trimming and J lost 3 bases; unmatched junction nucleotides: 6. The CDR3 length is 15 residues. Here the CDR3 reads CASSKTSGSGYEQYF. DNA for the CDR3: TGTGCCAGTAGTAAGACTAGCGGGTCCGGCTACGAGCAGTACTTC.

This clonotype was counted a few times. This rearrangement joins TRBV12-3 or TRBV12-4 to TRBJ1-2; weak D call: TRBD1 (6 bases). The V end lost 7 bases, the J end lost 9 bases, and 15 bases lay between the germline ends. The CDR3 has 12 amino acids. The CDR3 bases are TGTGCCAGCACCCTACACAGGGTACGCTACACCTTC. It codes for CASTLHRVRYTF.

In its sample, this clonotype was seen a few times. The chain is built from TRBV20-1 and TRBJ2-5; D is uncertain. V gave up 7 bases and J gave up 5 bases, with 23 bases separating them. CDR1 and CDR2 from the germline V gene are DFQATT and SNEGSKA (reference sequence). This CDR3 has 15 amino acids. The CDR3 reads CSVPPSLNLRETQYF. CDR3 in DNA: TGCAGTGTCCCGCCGTCCCTGAATTTAAGGGAGACCCAGTACTTC.

This clonotype has a count of ten or more. The chain combines TRBV7-8 with TRBJ2-7; D not resolved. Trimming removed 1 base from V and 0 bases from J, with 7 bases in between. The CDR3 has 14 amino acids. Germline V gene sequence: CDR1 SGHVS, CDR2 FQNEAQ. The CDR3 DNA reads as TGTGCCAGCAGCTTAGTGGAGCACTCCTACGAGCAGTACTTC. It is translated as CASSLVEHSYEQYF.

The chain has TRBV20-1 and TRBJ1-3; D gene uncertain. The CDR3 runs 11 residues. Germline values: CDR1 DFQATT, CDR2 SNEGSKA (reference sequence). The V end lost 6 bases, the J end lost 3 bases, and 6 bases lay between the germline ends. CDR3 protein: CSAIYGNTIYF. The DNA of the CDR3 is TGCAGTGCAATTTATGGAAACACCATATATTTT.

This clonotype was counted between two and nine times. The rearrangement joins TRBV6-2 or TRBV6-3 to TRBJ2-6; no clear D. Germline V gene lookup returns CDR1 MNHEY and CDR2 SVGEGT. With 2 bases removed from V and 0 bases from J, the gap between germline ends came to 11 bases. CDR3 size: 17 residues. The CDR3 is CASSYRVFSSGANVLTF. For the CDR3, the DNA is TGTGCCAGCAGTTACCGGGTTTTTAGCTCTGGGGCCAACGTCCTGACTTTC.

The table lists this clonotype with a count of one. V is TRBV5-4 and J is TRBJ1-3, with D unresolved. The CDR3 covers 15 residues. V lost 0 bases and J 2 bases, leaving 9 bases between the germline ends. Germline V gene lookup returns CDR1 SGHNT and CDR2 YYREEE (reference sequence). The CDR3 protein is CASSLDATTGNTIYF. CDR3 nucleotide sequence: TGTGCCAGCAGCTTGGATGCTACGACTGGAAACACCATATATTTT.

The table lists this clonotype with a few counts. The chain employs TRBV6-2 or TRBV6-3 and TRBJ2-7, with unresolved D. This CDR3 spans 15 amino acids. Germline CDR1 MNHEY, CDR2 SVGEGT. Trimming took 6 bases from V and 2 from J, leaving 17 bases between them. The CDR3 is CASSPPITYPYEQYF. In DNA form, the CDR3 reads TGTGCCAGCAGCCCCCCTATCACTTACCCCTACGAGCAGTACTTC.

This clonotype was counted only a few times. The chain is built from TRBV24-1 and TRBJ2-5; perhaps D is TRBD1 or TRBD2 (5 bases each). Trimming shortened V by 1 base and J by 8 bases, and 7 bases separated the two germline ends. This CDR3 is built from 12 residues. Germline assignment: CDR1 KGHDR and CDR2 SFDVKD. The CDR3: CATSDFGGTQYF. The CDR3 coding sequence is TGTGCCACCAGTGATTTTGGGGGTACCCAGTACTTC.

The chain links TRBV20-1 to TRBJ2-1, with TRBD2 identical over 12 bases. J lost 4 bases, V lost 5 bases, and 12 bases had no gene match. The CDR3 loop spans 17 amino acids. CDR1 and CDR2 from the germline V gene are DFQATT and SNEGSKA (reference sequence). The CDR3 DNA reads as TGCAGTGCTCTTCGGGCTAGCGGGAGGGCCGCGTACAATGAGCAGTTCTTC. Encoded protein: CSALRASGRAAYNEQFF.

This clonotype was seen a handful of times. DNA of the CDR3: TGTGCCAGCAGCGCCTCTCCATGGGCTAGCGGGAGTATATACGAGCAGTACTTC. It is translated as CASSASPWASGSIYEQYF. The chain carries TRBV6-2 or TRBV6-3 and TRBJ2-7, with TRBD2 matching over 10 bases. The CDR3 length is 18 residues. Germline loops: CDR1 MNHEY, CDR2 SVGEGT. With 6 bases clipped from V and 4 bases from J, the junction kept 18 bases outside the gene matches.